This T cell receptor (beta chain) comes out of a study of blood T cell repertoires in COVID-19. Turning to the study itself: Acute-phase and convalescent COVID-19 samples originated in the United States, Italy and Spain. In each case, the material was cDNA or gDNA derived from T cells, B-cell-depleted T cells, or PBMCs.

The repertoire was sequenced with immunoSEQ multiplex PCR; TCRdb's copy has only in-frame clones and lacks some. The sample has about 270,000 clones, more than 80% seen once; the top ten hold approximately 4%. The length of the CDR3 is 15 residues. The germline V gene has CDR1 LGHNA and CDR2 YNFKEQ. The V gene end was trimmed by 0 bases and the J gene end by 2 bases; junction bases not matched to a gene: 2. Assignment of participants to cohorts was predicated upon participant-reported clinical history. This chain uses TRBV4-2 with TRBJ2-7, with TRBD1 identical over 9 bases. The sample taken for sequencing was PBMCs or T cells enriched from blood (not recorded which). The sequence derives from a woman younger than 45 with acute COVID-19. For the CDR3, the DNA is TGTGCCAGCAGCCAAGATGGACAGGGGACCTACGAGCAGTACTTC. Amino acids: CASSQDGQGTYEQYF.